The entry below gives a single T cell receptor beta chain sequence along with its context. What it binds is unknown. There are 14 residues in the CDR3. Trimming took off 5 bases at V and 0 bases at J, with 11 bases between the two ends. In germline, CDR1 is MNHNS, CDR2 SASEGT. Unique-molecular-identifier-tagged TCR beta cDNA libraries were used. TCRdb re-derived calls from the PCR reads in MiXCR, one entry per CDR3 protein. The sample has 700,000 to 900,000 distinct CDR3 sequences, 46% seen once. The sample is drawn from a study of post-analysis software for immune sequencing data. Study as a whole: Patients with relapsing-remitting, secondary progressive and progressive-relapsing multiple sclerosis courses were all represented. Study conclusions and caveats: There was significantly lower normalized Chao1 diversity in multiple sclerosis patients than in controls. Four to six TRBV segments, including TRBV5-6, TRBV5-1 and TRBV20-1, were more frequent in patients than controls.

The source is a girl between 10 and 17 years old with multiple sclerosis. The rearrangement links TRBV6-1 to TRBJ2-7, with D possibly called TRBD1 or TRBD2 (5 bases each). The sequenced sample was blood. The CDR3 region is CASSPWDRSYEQYF. CDR3 bases: TGTGCCAGCAGTCCCTGGGACCGCTCCTACGAGCAGTACTTC.